Described below is a single T cell receptor (beta chain) sequence and its context. Its antigen is still unknown. Time point indicated: newly diagnosed, previously untreated cHL patient sample. The authors used newly diagnosed, untreated classical Hodgkin lymphoma PBMCs as comparison. The data derive from a study of PD-1 blockade in classical Hodgkin lymphoma. Overall study results and limits: According to reports, newly diagnosed patients had lower baseline TCR diversity than healthy donors, and relapsed/refractory patients had lower baseline TCR diversity still. Nothing has yet pinned down what causes the repertoire differences, possibly disease activity or prior therapy.

Trimming left V 6 bases short and J 6 bases short, with 11 bases between. This CDR3 is 13 amino acids long. Per the germline V gene, CDR1 is MNHEY and CDR2 is SMNVEV (reference sequence). Profiled with immunoSEQ multiplex PCR; TCRdb holds only in-frame clones, not every one. The sample consists of some 31,000 clones, 90% to 95% of them appearing once. V and J are TRBV27 and TRBJ2-2; D may be TRBD1 (5 bases). The sample consisted of peripheral blood mononuclear cells (PBMCs). The sequence derives from a human donor with classical Hodgkin lymphoma. CDR3 amino acids: CASRSGNSGELFF. The CDR3 coding sequence is TGTGCCAGCAGGTCAGGGAATTCCGGGGAGCTGTTTTTT.